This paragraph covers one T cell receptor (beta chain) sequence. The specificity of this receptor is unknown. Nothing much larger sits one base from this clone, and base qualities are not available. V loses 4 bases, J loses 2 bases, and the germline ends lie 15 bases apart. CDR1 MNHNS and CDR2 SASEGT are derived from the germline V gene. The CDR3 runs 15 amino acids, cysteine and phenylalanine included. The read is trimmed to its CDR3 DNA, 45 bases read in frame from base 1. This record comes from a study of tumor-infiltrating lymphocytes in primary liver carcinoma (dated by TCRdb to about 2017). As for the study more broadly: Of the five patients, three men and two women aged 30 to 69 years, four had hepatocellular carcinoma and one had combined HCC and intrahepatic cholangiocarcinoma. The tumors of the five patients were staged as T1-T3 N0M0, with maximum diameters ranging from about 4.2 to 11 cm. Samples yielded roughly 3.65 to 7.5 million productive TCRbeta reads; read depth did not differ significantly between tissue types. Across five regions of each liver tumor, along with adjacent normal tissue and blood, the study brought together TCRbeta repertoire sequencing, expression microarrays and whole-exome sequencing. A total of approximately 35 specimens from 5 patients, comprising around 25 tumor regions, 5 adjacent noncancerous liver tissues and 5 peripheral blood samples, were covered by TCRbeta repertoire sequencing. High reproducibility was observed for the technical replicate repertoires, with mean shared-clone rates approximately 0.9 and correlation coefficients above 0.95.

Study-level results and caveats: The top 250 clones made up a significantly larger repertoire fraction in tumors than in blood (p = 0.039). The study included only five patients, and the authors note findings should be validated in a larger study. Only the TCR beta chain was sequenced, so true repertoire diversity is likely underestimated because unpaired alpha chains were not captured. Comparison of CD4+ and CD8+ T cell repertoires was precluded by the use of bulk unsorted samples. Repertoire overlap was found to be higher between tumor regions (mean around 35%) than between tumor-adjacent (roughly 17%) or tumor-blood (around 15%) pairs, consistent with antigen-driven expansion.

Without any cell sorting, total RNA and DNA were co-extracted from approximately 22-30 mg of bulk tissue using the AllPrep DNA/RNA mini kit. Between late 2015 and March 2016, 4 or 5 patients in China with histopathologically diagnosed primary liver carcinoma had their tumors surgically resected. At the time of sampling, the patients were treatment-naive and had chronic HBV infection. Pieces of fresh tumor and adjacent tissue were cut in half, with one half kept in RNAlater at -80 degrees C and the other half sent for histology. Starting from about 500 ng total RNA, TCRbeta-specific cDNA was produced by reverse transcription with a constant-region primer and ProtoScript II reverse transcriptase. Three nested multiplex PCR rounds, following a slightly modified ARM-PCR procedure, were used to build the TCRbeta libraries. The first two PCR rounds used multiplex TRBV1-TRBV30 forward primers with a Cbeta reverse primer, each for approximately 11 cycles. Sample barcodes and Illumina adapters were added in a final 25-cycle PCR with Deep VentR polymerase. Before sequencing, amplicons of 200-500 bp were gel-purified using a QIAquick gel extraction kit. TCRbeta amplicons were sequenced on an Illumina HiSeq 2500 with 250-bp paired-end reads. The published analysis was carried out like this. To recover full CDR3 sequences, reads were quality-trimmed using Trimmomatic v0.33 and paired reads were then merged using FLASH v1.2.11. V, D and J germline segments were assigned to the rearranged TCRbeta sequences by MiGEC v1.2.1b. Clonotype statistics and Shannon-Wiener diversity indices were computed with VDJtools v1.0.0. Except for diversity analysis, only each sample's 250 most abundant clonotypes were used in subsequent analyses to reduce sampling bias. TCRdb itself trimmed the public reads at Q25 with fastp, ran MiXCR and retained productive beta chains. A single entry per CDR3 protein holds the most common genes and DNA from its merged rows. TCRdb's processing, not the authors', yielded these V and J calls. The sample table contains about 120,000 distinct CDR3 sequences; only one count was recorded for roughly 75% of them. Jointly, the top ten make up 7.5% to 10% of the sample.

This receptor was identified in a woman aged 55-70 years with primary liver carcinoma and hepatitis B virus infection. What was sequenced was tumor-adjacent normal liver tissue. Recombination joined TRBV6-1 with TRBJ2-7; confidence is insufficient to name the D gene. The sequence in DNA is TGTGCCAGCAGTGGGCTGTGGTGGCTCACCTACGAGCAGTACTTC. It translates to CASSGLWWLTYEQYF.